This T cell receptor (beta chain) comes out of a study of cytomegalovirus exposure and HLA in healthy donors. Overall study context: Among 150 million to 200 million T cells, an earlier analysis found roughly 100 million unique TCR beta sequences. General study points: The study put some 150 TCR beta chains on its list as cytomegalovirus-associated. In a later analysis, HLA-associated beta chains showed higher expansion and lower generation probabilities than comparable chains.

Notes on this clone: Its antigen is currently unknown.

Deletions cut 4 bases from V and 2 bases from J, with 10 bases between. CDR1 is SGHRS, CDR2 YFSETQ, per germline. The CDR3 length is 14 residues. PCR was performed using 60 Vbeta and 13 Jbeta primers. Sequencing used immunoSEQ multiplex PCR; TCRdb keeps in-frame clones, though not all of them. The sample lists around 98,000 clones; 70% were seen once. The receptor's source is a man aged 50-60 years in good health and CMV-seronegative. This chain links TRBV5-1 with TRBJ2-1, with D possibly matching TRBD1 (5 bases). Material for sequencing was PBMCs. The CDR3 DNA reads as TGCGCCAGCAGCCCTCCGACAGCCTACAATGAGCAGTTCTTC. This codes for CASSPPTAYNEQFF. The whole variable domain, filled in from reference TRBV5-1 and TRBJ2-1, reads KAGVTQTPRYLIKTRGQQVTLSCSPISGHRSVSWYQQTPGQGLQFLFEYFSETQRNKGNFPGRFSGRQFSNSRSEMNVSTLELGDSALYLCASSPPTAYNEQFFGPGTRLTVL.